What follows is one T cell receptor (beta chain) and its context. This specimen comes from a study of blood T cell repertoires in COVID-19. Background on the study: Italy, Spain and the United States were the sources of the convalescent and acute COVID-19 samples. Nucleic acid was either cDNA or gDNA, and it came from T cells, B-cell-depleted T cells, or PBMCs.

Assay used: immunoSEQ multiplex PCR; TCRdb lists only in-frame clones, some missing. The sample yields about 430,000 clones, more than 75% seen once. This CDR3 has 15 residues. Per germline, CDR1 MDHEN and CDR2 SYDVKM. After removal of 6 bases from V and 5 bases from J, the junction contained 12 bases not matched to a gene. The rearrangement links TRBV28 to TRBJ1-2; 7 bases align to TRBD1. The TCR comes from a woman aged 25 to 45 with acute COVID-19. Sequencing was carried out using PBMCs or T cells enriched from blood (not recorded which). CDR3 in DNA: TGTGCCAGCAGGCCACAGGGGCCCGGCCTATATGGCTACACCTTC. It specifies CASRPQGPGLYGYTF.